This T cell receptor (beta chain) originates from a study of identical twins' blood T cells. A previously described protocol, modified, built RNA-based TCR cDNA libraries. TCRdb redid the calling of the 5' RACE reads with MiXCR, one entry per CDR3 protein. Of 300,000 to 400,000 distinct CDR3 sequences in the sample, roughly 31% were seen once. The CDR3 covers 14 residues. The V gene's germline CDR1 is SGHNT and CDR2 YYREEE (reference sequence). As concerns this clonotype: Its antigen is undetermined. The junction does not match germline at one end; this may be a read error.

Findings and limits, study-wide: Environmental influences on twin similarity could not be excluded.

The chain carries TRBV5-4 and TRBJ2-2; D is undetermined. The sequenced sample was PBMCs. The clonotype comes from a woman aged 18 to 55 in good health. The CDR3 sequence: CVSSLEFKTGELFF. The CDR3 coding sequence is TGTGTCAGCAGCTTGGAATTTAAGACCGGGGAGCTGTTTTTT.